This T cell receptor (beta chain) was captured by sequencing in a study of T cell responses to AZD1222 COVID-19 vaccine. Overall study: Pooled samples include second doses given at about 4 or 12 weeks.

Per germline, CDR1 KGHSH and CDR2 LQKENI. Trimming at V came to 3 bases and at J to 7 bases, leaving 12 bases not matched to a gene. The CDR3 extends over 17 amino acids. TCRdb keeps only in-frame clones here, not all; method: immunoSEQ multiplex PCR. The top ten hold around 3.6% of the sample, which has about 140,000 clones, around 88% seen once. The sequence derives from an adult in good health. The chain combines TRBV18 with TRBJ1-2; 12 positions match TRBD1. Sample: peripheral blood, taken on day 0 of AZD1222 vaccination. The CDR3 here is CASSPSRDRGQVSGYTF. The CDR3 region has the DNA TGTGCCAGCTCACCTTCTAGGGACAGGGGGCAGGTTAGTGGCTACACCTTC.